Each of the 10 T cell receptor beta chains below was sequenced from the same sample in a study of blood T cell repertoires in COVID-19. Some clones are missing from TCRdb's copy, which holds only in-frame ones; the method was immunoSEQ multiplex PCR. The sample includes approximately 97,000 clones, approximately 87% of them seen just once. Sequencing input: peripheral blood. These TCRs come from a human donor in a cohort sampled during active COVID-19.

This clone was seen a handful of times. For the CDR3, the DNA is TGTGCCAGCAGTTGGGTCCAGGGAAATGAGCAGTTCTTC. This encodes CASSWVQGNEQFF. This chain uses TRBV28 with TRBJ2-1; D might be TRBD1 (5 bases). Germline loops: CDR1 MDHEN, CDR2 SYDVKM. V lost 4 bases and J 7 bases, leaving 11 bases between the germline ends. This CDR3 contains 13 residues.

V is TRBV28 and J is TRBJ2-1, with 8 bases matching TRBD1. The V gene's germline CDR1 is MDHEN and CDR2 SYDVKM. The CDR3 covers 13 residues. J was trimmed by 1 base and V by 9 bases; bases with no gene match: 2. The CDR3 region has the DNA TGTGCCAGTGACAGGGGTTCCTACAATGAGCAGTTCTTC. It specifies CASDRGSYNEQFF. Filled out from reference TRBV28 and TRBJ2-1, the complete variable domain reads DVKVTQSSRYLVKRTGEKVFLECVQDMDHENMFWYRQDPGLGLRLIYFSYDVKMKEKGDIPEGYSVSREKKERFSLILESASTNQTSMYLCASDRGSYNEQFFGPGTRLTVL.

This chain connects TRBV19 to TRBJ2-7; 11 nucleotides align to TRBD2. The length of the CDR3 is 22 residues. Unmatched junction bases numbered 29, after V lost 7 bases and J lost 3 bases. Germline CDR1 LNHDA, CDR2 SQIVND (reference sequence). In DNA form, the CDR3 reads TGTGCCAGTACCCCACGCTCCCCCCGGCTTAGCGGGAGGGCCGGGACCCACTACGAGCAGTACTTC. As protein: CASTPRSPRLSGRAGTHYEQYF. The whole variable domain, filled in from reference TRBV19 and TRBJ2-7, reads DGGITQSPKYLFRKEGQNVTLSCEQNLNHDAMYWYRQDPGQGLRLIYYSQIVNDFQKGDIAEGYSVSREKKESFPLTVTSAQKNPTAFYLCASTPRSPRLSGRAGTHYEQYFGPGTRLTVT.

This rearrangement joins TRBV2 to TRBJ1-2, with TRBD1 as a possible D gene (6 bases). The CDR3 extends over 13 amino acids. Germline CDR1 and CDR2: SNHLY and FYNNEI. The V gene lost 5 bases and the J gene lost 7 bases, with 14 bases spanning the gap. CDR3 coding DNA: TGTGCCAGCAGTAAACAGGGTTCGGTTGGCTACACCTTC. Encoded protein: CASSKQGSVGYTF. Complete variable domain (other parts from reference TRBV2 and TRBJ1-2): EPEVTQTPSHQVTQMGQEVILRCVPISNHLYFYWYRQILGQKVEFLVSFYNNEISEKSEIFDDQFSVERPDGSNFTLKIRSTKLEDSAMYFCASSKQGSVGYTFGSGTRLTVV.

V gene TRBV7-3 combines with J gene TRBJ2-7, with TRBD2 matching 8 bases. Germline V lookup: CDR1 SGHTA, CDR2 FQGTGA. This CDR3 is built from 13 residues. J lost 4 bases, V lost 5 bases, and 4 bases had no gene match. As DNA, the CDR3 is TGTGCCAGCAGCCCTCGGGGGGGGTACGAGCAGTACTTC. It is translated as CASSPRGGYEQYF.

This clone has a single count. The gene calls are TRBV11-2 and TRBJ2-1, with D perhaps TRBD2 (5 bases). The CDR3 spans 14 residues. The germline V gene encodes CDR1 SGHAT and CDR2 FQNNGV. Deletions cut 5 bases from V and 7 bases from J, with 15 bases between. The CDR3 coding sequence is TGTGCCAGCAGCCGGAGGACGGATAGGAATGAGCAGTTCTTC. It specifies CASSRRTDRNEQFF.

The V gene is TRBV7-9, the J gene TRBJ2-1, with 14 nucleotides matching TRBD2. The CDR3 consists of 17 residues. Germline lookup yields CDR1 SEHNR and CDR2 FQNEAQ (reference sequence). The trim removed 8 bases at V and 10 bases at J, leaving 16 bases unmatched. The CDR3 here is CASSSEGLAGAGGEQFF. CDR3 nucleotides: TGTGCCAGCTCTTCCGAGGGACTAGCGGGAGCTGGGGGCGAGCAGTTCTTC.

This clone is a singleton in its sample. The rearrangement uses TRBV28 and TRBJ1-5; D unclear. Trimming cost V 3 bases and J 7 bases, with 13 bases left between them. The germline V gene has CDR1 MDHEN and CDR2 SYDVKM. The CDR3 length is 14 residues. The CDR3 spells CASSFPLSGQPQHF. CDR3 nucleotides: TGTGCCAGCAGTTTTCCCCTGTCCGGGCAGCCCCAGCATTTT.

The chain is built from TRBV19 and TRBJ1-1; D possibly corresponds to TRBD1 (6 bases). The CDR3 consists of 11 residues. CDR1 is LNHDA and CDR2 is SQIVND in the germline V gene (reference sequence). Trimming stripped 6 bases from V and 9 bases from J, with 11 bases between. The CDR3 sequence: CASRGTNKAFF. In DNA, the CDR3 is TGTGCCAGTAGGGGGACAAACAAAGCTTTCTTT.

This chain joins TRBV7-2 and TRBJ2-7; 7 bases align to TRBD2. The length of the CDR3 is 17 residues. Germline CDR1 SGHTA, CDR2 FQGNSA. V was pared by 2 bases and J by 6 bases, with 16 bases of the junction left unmatched. The CDR3 loop is CASSLSGGSSVRSEQYF. The CDR3 coding sequence is TGTGCCAGCAGCTTATCAGGCGGGAGCTCGGTCCGGAGCGAGCAGTACTTC.